What follows are 29 T cell receptor beta chains derived from one specimen sequenced in a study of vaccination and CD4 T cells after COVID-19 (dated by TCRdb to about 2022). What this sample's treatment or condition label stands for: roughly 10-day PBMC culture with coronavirus spike peptide pools or control peptides (ViraFEST assay). The library relied on PCR. Instrument used: Illumina iSeq 100. TCR sequencing of DNA from cultured CD4+ T cells used the Oncomine TCR Beta short-read assay at the Johns Hopkins FTIC core. The public reads were run again by TCRdb, first through fastp at Q25 and then through MiXCR, and only productive beta chains were kept. Rows with a matching CDR3 protein are joined into one entry that keeps the most common DNA and genes. A total of tens of thousands of distinct CDR3 sequences appear in this sample, over 60% of them only once. The ten largest clones capture over 4.5% of the sample.

These receptors' targets are unknown. Sequences were obtained from CD4+ T cells from blood, cultured in vitro. The receptor set was obtained from a human donor who had recovered from COVID-19.

The chain joins TRBV30 to TRBJ2-1; 11 nucleotides align to TRBD2. The trim removed 2 bases at V and 4 bases at J, leaving 4 bases unmatched. Germline V lookup: CDR1 GTSNPN, CDR2 SVGIG (reference sequence). This CDR3 region has 15 residues. Here the CDR3 DNA reads TGTGCCTGGAGTATGACTAGCGGGGATTACAATGAGCAGTTCTTC. This sequence encodes CAWSMTSGDYNEQFF.

This clonotype was seen a few times. The rearrangement links TRBV24-1 to TRBJ2-5; D unresolved. Trimming removed 9 bases at V and 3 bases at J, with 13 bases between. The CDR3 runs 13 residues. Germline V gives CDR1 KGHDR, CDR2 SFDVKD. As DNA, the CDR3 is TGTGCCACCCACGGTGGAACCGAAGAGACCCAGTACTTC. Protein: CATHGGTEETQYF.

The chain recombines TRBV27 with TRBJ1-1, with D uncertain. In germline, CDR1 is MNHEY, CDR2 SMNVEV (reference sequence). The CDR3 contains 16 residues. V lost 5 bases to trimming and J lost 3 bases, with 19 bases between them. The CDR3 nucleotides read TGTGCCAGCAGTCCTAGGGAGACGGGAATGGACACTGAAGCTTTCTTT. This gives the protein CASSPRETGMDTEAFF.

This rearrangement joins TRBV6-2 or TRBV6-3 to TRBJ1-2; the D is unclear. This CDR3 has 14 amino acids. Germline-derived CDR1 and CDR2 are MNHEY and SVGEGT. V was trimmed by 4 bases and J by 5 bases, leaving 14 bases between them. CDR3 sequence (DNA): TGTGCCAGCAGTTCAAGCCGGCGGGAGTATGGCTACACCTTC. It specifies CASSSSRREYGYTF.

The V gene is TRBV12-3 or TRBV12-4, the J gene TRBJ2-2; D ambiguous. CDR3 length: 14 amino acids. V lost 6 bases and J 1 base, leaving 9 bases between the germline ends. CDR3 nucleotide sequence: TGTGCCAGCAGCTTGCTCCTGAACACCGGGGAGCTGTTTTTT. Its translation: CASSLLLNTGELFF.

The chain has TRBV6-5 and TRBJ1-2; TRBD1 aligns across 8 bases. The germline gives CDR1 MNHEY, CDR2 SVGAGI. The CDR3 loop spans 15 amino acids. With 0 bases clipped from V and 7 bases from J, the junction kept 7 bases outside the gene matches. CDR3 DNA sequence: TGTGCCAGCAGTTACTCACGAGGACAGGGCGGTGGCTACACCTTC. Amino acids: CASSYSRGQGGGYTF.

Comments on this clonotype: One junction end does not reproduce the germline sequence, and a read error may be involved. The rearrangement uses TRBV24-1 and TRBJ2-6, with TRBD1 matching over 7 bases. Germline lookup yields CDR1 KGHDR and CDR2 SFDVKD. The CDR3 has 17 residues. The CDR3 protein is CTTSDSTTGSGANVLTF. The CDR3 coding sequence is TGTACCACCAGTGACTCAACGACAGGGTCCGGGGCCAACGTCCTGACTTTC.

V gene TRBV20-1 combines with J gene TRBJ1-1; D may be TRBD1 (6 bases). The CDR3 is 12 residues long. The ends were cut back, 5 bases at V and 10 bases at J, with 17 bases in the middle. From germline, CDR1 is DFQATT and CDR2 SNEGSKA (reference sequence). The CDR3 is CSAPRGGHRAFF. DNA for the CDR3: TGCAGTGCTCCCCGGGGGGGCCATCGAGCTTTCTTT.

In DNA, the CDR3 is TGTGCCAGCAGCGCCAATGGGTTCTACGAGCAGTACTTC. Translated: CASSANGFYEQYF. J is TRBJ2-7 and V is TRBV7-6, with no clear D. Germline CDR1 and CDR2: SGHVS and FNYEAQ. The V gene lost 5 bases and the J gene lost 3 bases, with 11 bases spanning the gap. This CDR3 has 13 amino acids.

By share, this clonotype counts as medium-sized (0.01 to 0.1%). The chain combines TRBV5-4 with TRBJ1-6; the D gene is possibly TRBD1 (6 bases). Trimming removed 4 bases at V and 2 bases at J, with 10 bases between. This CDR3 spans 15 amino acids. CDR1 and CDR2 (germline): SGHNT, YYREEE (reference sequence). DNA of the CDR3: TGTGCCAGCAGCCCGACAGGAACCTATAATTCACCCCTCCACTTT. Amino acids: CASSPTGTYNSPLHF.

The V and J genes are TRBV28 and TRBJ1-1; 7 positions agree with TRBD1. V dropped 2 bases and J dropped 10; count of bases not matched to a gene: 7. Germline V lookup: CDR1 MDHEN, CDR2 SYDVKM. This CDR3 is 13 amino acids long. The CDR3 loop reads CASSLPGQAGAFF. Written as DNA, the CDR3 is TGTGCCAGCAGTTTACCCGGACAGGCGGGAGCTTTCTTT.

V is TRBV20-1 and J is TRBJ2-4; perhaps TRBD1 as D (5 bases). CDR1 DFQATT and CDR2 SNEGSKA come from the germline V gene (reference sequence). The CDR3 extends over 15 amino acids. Trimming removed 3 bases at V and 0 bases at J, with 12 bases between. DNA for the CDR3: TGCAGTGCTAGGACAGCGACGATAGCCAAAAACATTCAGTACTTC. Encoded protein: CSARTATIAKNIQYF.

V and J are TRBV19 and TRBJ2-5, with 8 bases fitting TRBD2. V shed 1 base, J shed 4 bases, and the junction held 5 bases outside the gene matches. This CDR3 is built from 15 residues. CDR1 is LNHDA and CDR2 is SQIVND in the germline V gene (reference sequence). The CDR3 DNA reads as TGTGCCAGTAGTATAGTGCGGGGGGCGGGAGAGACCCAGTACTTC. Amino acids: CASSIVRGAGETQYF.

This chain joins TRBV7-3 and TRBJ2-3; no clear D gene. V shed 6 bases and J shed 0 bases, with 7 bases lying between them. This CDR3 is 13 amino acids long. The germline V gene encodes CDR1 SGHTA and CDR2 FQGTGA. This CDR3 reads CASRPTSTDTQYF. The CDR3 DNA reads as TGTGCCAGCAGACCGACTAGCACAGATACGCAGTATTTT.

A few counts support this clonotype. J is TRBJ1-1 and V is TRBV7-2, with D perhaps TRBD1 (6 bases). The CDR3 is made up of 11 amino acids. Trimming cost V 5 bases and J 10 bases, with 11 bases left between them. Germline V gene sequence: CDR1 SGHTA, CDR2 FQGNSA. CDR3 region: CASSPTGRAFF. The DNA for the CDR3 is TGTGCCAGCAGCCCCACAGGGAGAGCTTTCTTT. The full variable domain, rest sourced from reference TRBV7-2 and TRBJ1-1, is GAGVSQSPSNKVTEKGKDVELRCDPISGHTALYWYRQSLGQGLEFLIYFQGNSAPDKSGLPSDRFSAERTGGSVSTLTIQRTQQEDSAVYLCASSPTGRAFFGQGTRLTVV.

J is TRBJ1-6 and V is TRBV12-3 or TRBV12-4; TRBD1 is a possible D gene (5 bases). The V gene lost 3 bases and the J gene lost 6 bases, with 9 bases spanning the gap. This CDR3 has 14 residues. The CDR3 coding sequence is TGTGCCAGCAGTTTGACGGGGGGTAATTCACCCCTCCACTTT. Protein sequence: CASSLTGGNSPLHF.

The rearrangement links TRBV19 to TRBJ2-5; TRBD2 agrees at 11 bases. CDR3 size: 14 residues. V was clipped by 10 bases and J by 4 bases; unmatched bases: 8. The germline V gene encodes CDR1 LNHDA and CDR2 SQIVND (reference sequence). As DNA, the CDR3 is TGTGCCACCCGTCTAGCGGGAGGAGGAGAGACCCAGTACTTC. Translation gives CATRLAGGGETQYF.

The chain is built from TRBV29-1 and TRBJ2-2, with TRBD2 matching over 7 bases. CDR3 length: 14 residues. After removal of 3 bases from V and 4 bases from J, the junction contained 5 bases not matched to a gene. CDR1 SQVTM and CDR2 ANQGSEA come from the germline V gene. CDR3 nucleotide sequence: TGCAGCGTTGACCGGGGGGATATCACCGGGGAGCTGTTTTTT. Translated: CSVDRGDITGELFF.

The CDR3 spells CATTHSGGGAESNQPQHF. The CDR3 DNA reads TGTGCCACCACACATTCTGGGGGTGGGGCAGAGAGCAATCAGCCCCAGCATTTT. The chain employs TRBV12-3 or TRBV12-4 and TRBJ1-5; D is perhaps TRBD1 (5 bases). The CDR3 covers 18 residues. The germline V and J ends were trimmed by 10 bases and 1 base, with 26 bases remaining between them.

This clonotype occurred a few times. The chain has TRBV28 and TRBJ1-5; D uncertain. From germline, CDR1 is MDHEN and CDR2 SYDVKM. This CDR3 comprises 14 residues. Trimming pared 3 bases from V and 2 bases from J, leaving 8 bases between. CDR3 DNA: TGTGCCAGCAGTTTGCTGAGTGGCAATCAGCCCCAGCATTTT. Its protein product is CASSLLSGNQPQHF.

The rearrangement uses TRBV2 and TRBJ1-6; 7 bases match TRBD1. Per germline, CDR1 SNHLY and CDR2 FYNNEI. The CDR3 covers 14 residues. With 5 bases clipped from V and 7 bases from J, the junction kept 5 bases outside the gene matches. CDR3 loop: CASSRQGFNSPLHF. The CDR3, as DNA: TGTGCCAGCAGTCGACAGGGTTTCAATTCACCCCTCCACTTT.

J is TRBJ1-2 and V is TRBV5-7; the D gene is possibly TRBD1 (6 bases). TRBV5-7 is classed as an ORF, of uncertain function. The CDR3 is 13 residues long. With 3 bases removed from V and 0 bases from J, the gap between germline ends came to 6 bases. CDR3 protein: CASSWTANYGYTF. The CDR3 bases are TGTGCCAGCAGCTGGACAGCTAACTATGGCTACACCTTC.

This clonotype was recorded once. The chain recombines TRBV27 with TRBJ2-3; 8 positions match TRBD2. Trimming at V came to 7 bases and at J to 3 bases, leaving 15 bases not matched to a gene. This CDR3 comprises 17 residues. Germline CDR1 MNHEY, CDR2 SMNVEV (reference sequence). DNA of the CDR3: TGTGCCAGCATTAAAAGTGGCCGGGGCGGGGGGACAGATACGCAGTATTTT. It yields the protein CASIKSGRGGGTDTQYF.

This clonotype was counted only a few times. V is TRBV5-1 and J is TRBJ2-2; D uncertain. Per the germline V gene, CDR1 is SGHRS and CDR2 is YFSETQ. The CDR3 totals 15 residues. V was cut by 0 bases and J by 5 bases, with 11 bases left in between. The CDR3 region has the DNA TGCGCCAGCAGCTTGGACTGGACCAAGACCGGGGAGCTGTTTTTT. This gives the protein CASSLDWTKTGELFF.

This chain connects TRBV7-4 to TRBJ1-2; D remains ambiguous. The CDR3 consists of 15 residues. CDR1 and CDR2 (germline): SGHVT, SQSDAQ. V was cut by 4 bases and J by 7 bases, with 19 bases left in between. The CDR3 loop reads CASSSRIGSESGYTF. The CDR3 DNA follows: TGTGCCAGCAGCTCCAGGATAGGGAGCGAGAGTGGCTACACCTTC.

This chain links TRBV4-3 with TRBJ2-7; unclear D gene. The CDR3 sequence is 14 residues long. Germline V CDR1 and CDR2: LGHNA, YSLEER. The V gene lost 1 base and the J gene lost 1 base, with 8 bases spanning the gap. The CDR3 sequence is CASSQAGGSYEQYF. CDR3 in DNA: TGCGCCAGCAGCCAAGCTGGCGGATCCTACGAGCAGTACTTC.

In this sample, this clonotype turned up a few times. V usage is TRBV7-3 and J usage is TRBJ2-2; TRBD1 matches 10 bases. Trimming took 5 bases from V and 4 from J; bases not matched to a gene: 4. The CDR3 is 15 residues long. Germline V gene lookup returns CDR1 SGHTA and CDR2 FQGTGA. CDR3 amino acids: CASSPRTGGTGELFF. The CDR3 region has the DNA TGTGCCAGCAGCCCTCGGACAGGGGGCACCGGGGAGCTGTTTTTT.

This clonotype was detected a few times. The genes are TRBV19 and TRBJ1-5; no firm D call. The CDR3 is made up of 13 amino acids. Trimming took 4 bases from V and 5 from J, leaving 9 bases between them. Germline CDR1 and CDR2: LNHDA and SQIVND (reference sequence). The CDR3 DNA reads as TGTGCCAGTAGTACTGGGGATCATCAGCCCCAGCATTTT. Protein product: CASSTGDHQPQHF.

The genes are TRBV20-1 and TRBJ1-6, with D possibly matching TRBD1 (6 bases). This CDR3 is 15 amino acids long. Germline V gene data show CDR1 as DFQATT and CDR2 as SNEGSKA (reference sequence). The V and J ends lost 0 bases and 8 bases respectively, with 14 bases between them. CDR3 protein: CSARDGRRGDSPLHF. The CDR3, as DNA: TGCAGTGCTAGAGATGGTCGCAGGGGAGATTCACCCCTCCACTTT.